This T cell receptor beta chain was found in a study of blood T cell repertoires in COVID-19. Looking at the study overall: The United States, Italy and Spain provided the acute and convalescent COVID-19 samples. PBMCs, B-cell-depleted T cells, or T cells provided the cDNA or gDNA that made up the material.

TCRdb's copy holds only in-frame clones and misses some; the assay was immunoSEQ multiplex PCR. The sample lists some 150,000 clones, approximately 81% seen once, with roughly 15% in the top ten. During active infection, Seattle patients enrolled and were then monitored through disease. Germline V gene lookup returns CDR1 SGHTA and CDR2 FQGNSA. V was clipped by 3 bases and J by 5 bases, with 13 bases between them. The CDR3 runs to 14 residues. The receptor's source is a woman in her seventies with COVID-19, enrolled during active disease. V and J are TRBV7-2 and TRBJ1-1; TRBD1 is a possible D gene (6 bases). The sample was peripheral blood. As DNA, the CDR3 is TGTGCCAGCAGCTTGAGGGGGTGGGGAACTGAAGCTTTCTTT. Its protein is CASSLRGWGTEAFF.